These 30 T cell receptor beta chains were all obtained from the same sample, sequenced in a study of T-cell memory formation after mild COVID-19. Via MiXCR, TCRdb re-called the 5' RACE reads, giving one row per CDR3 protein. The table records approximately 82,000 distinct CDR3 sequences, about 13% of them present only once. Sequenced input: PBMCs or a T cell subset sorted from them (not recorded which). Every receptor here comes from a man aged 18 to 30 who had mild COVID-19 (a few samples of this study predate the infection). Cell type and time point are not known.

In this sample, this clonotype turned up a few times. The chain employs TRBV5-5 and TRBJ2-1; D uncertain. The germline V gene encodes CDR1 SGHKS and CDR2 YYEKEE (reference sequence). CDR3 length: 15 amino acids. Trimming cost V 1 base and J 8 bases, with 16 bases left between them. The CDR3, as DNA: TGTGCCAGCAGCTTGCGAGGTAATCGCCTAGATGAGCAGTTCTTC. Its translation is CASSLRGNRLDEQFF.

V and J are TRBV27 and TRBJ1-2; no reliable D call. CDR1 is MNHEY, CDR2 SMNVEV, per germline (reference sequence). The CDR3 extends over 13 amino acids. The V end lost 3 bases, the J end lost 4 bases, and 9 bases lay between the germline ends. The CDR3 bases are TGTGCCAGCAGTTTGTCCAGGTTCTATGGCTACACCTTC. This gives the protein CASSLSRFYGYTF.

This clonotype showed up just a few times. This chain uses TRBV9 with TRBJ2-5, with TRBD1 identical over 8 bases. Trimming took 4 bases from V and 0 from J; bases not matched to a gene: 8. Germline CDR1 SGDLS, CDR2 YYNGEE. There are 16 residues in the CDR3. The CDR3 nucleotides read TGTGCCAGCAGCCCCCGGGACAGGCTTAACCAAGAGACCCAGTACTTC. This sequence encodes CASSPRDRLNQETQYF. Looking up the rest from reference TRBV9 and TRBJ2-5 gives the full variable domain: DSGVTQTPKHLITATGQRVTLRCSPRSGDLSVYWYQQSLDQGLQFLIQYYNGEERAKGNILERFSAQQFPDLHSELNLSSLELGDSALYFCASSPRDRLNQETQYFGPGTRLLVL.

The J gene is TRBJ1-2, the V gene TRBV7-3; D is possibly TRBD1 (5 bases). Germline V gene sequence: CDR1 SGHTA, CDR2 FQGTGA. The CDR3 totals 15 residues. V lost 5 bases to trimming and J lost 3 bases, with 16 bases between them. The CDR3 sequence: CASSPSSREDYGYTF. In DNA, the CDR3 is TGTGCCAGCAGCCCCTCGTCCAGGGAGGACTATGGCTACACCTTC.

The chain joins TRBV11-3 to TRBJ2-1, with 10 bases matching TRBD1. The CDR3 sequence is 16 residues long. From germline, CDR1 is SGHNT and CDR2 YENEEA. V lost 1 base to trimming and J lost 6 bases; unmatched junction nucleotides: 6. The CDR3 protein is CASSLVTGTGVNEQFF. DNA for the CDR3: TGTGCCAGCAGCTTAGTCACCGGGACAGGGGTCAATGAGCAGTTCTTC.

Only one count was recorded for this clonotype. The gene calls are TRBV19 and TRBJ1-2; TRBD1 might be the D (5 bases). The CDR3 loop spans 12 amino acids. In germline, CDR1 is LNHDA, CDR2 SQIVND (reference sequence). V was pared by 5 bases and J by 14 bases, with 18 bases between. The CDR3 coding sequence is TGTGCCAGTAGTCTCGGGACCGGGTTCCTGACCTTC. Amino acids: CASSLGTGFLTF. The full variable domain, rest sourced from reference TRBV19 and TRBJ1-2, is DGGITQSPKYLFRKEGQNVTLSCEQNLNHDAMYWYRQDPGQGLRLIYYSQIVNDFQKGDIAEGYSVSREKKESFPLTVTSAQKNPTAFYLCASSLGTGFLTFGSGTRLTVV.

The genes are TRBV10-3 and TRBJ2-2; TRBD1 or TRBD2 may be the D gene (5 bases each). Germline lookup yields CDR1 ENHRY and CDR2 SYGVKD. The V end was cut by 4 bases, the J end by 6 bases, with 9 bases between. The CDR3 contains 13 residues. CDR3 region: CAISGGVSGELFF. The CDR3 coding sequence is TGTGCCATCAGTGGAGGGGTATCCGGGGAGCTGTTTTTT.

The V gene is TRBV7-6, the J gene TRBJ2-7, with D unclear. This CDR3 comprises 13 residues. Germline V gene sequence: CDR1 SGHVS, CDR2 FNYEAQ. Trimming stripped 3 bases from V and 6 bases from J, with 12 bases between. CDR3 sequence: CASSLEFRAEQYF. CDR3 DNA sequence: TGTGCCAGCAGCTTGGAATTTCGTGCCGAGCAGTACTTC.

The chain combines TRBV6-5 with TRBJ1-2; D is ambiguous. Germline V CDR1 and CDR2: MNHEY, SVGAGI. This CDR3 contains 14 residues. Trimming shortened V by 1 base and J by 4 bases, and 10 bases separated the two germline ends. CDR3 nucleotides: TGTGCCAGCAGTTACTTTGGGGATACCTATGGCTACACCTTC. Translating gives CASSYFGDTYGYTF.

This clonotype has just a few counts. V gene TRBV4-1 combines with J gene TRBJ2-7; 11 bases fit TRBD2. CDR3 length equals 17 residues. The V gene's germline CDR1 is MGHRA and CDR2 YSYEKL. The ends lost 1 base at V and 5 bases at J; junction bases unmatched: 10. The CDR3, as DNA: TGCGCCAGCAGCCAAGCAGATGGCCAGACTAGCGGGAACGAGCAGTACTTC. This sequence encodes CASSQADGQTSGNEQYF.

In its sample, this clonotype was seen a few times. The limits of the CDR3 on the DNA are not certain, so only TCRdb's listed CDR3 is given. This chain uses TRBV21-1 with TRBJ1-4. TRBV21-1 is a listed pseudogene. The CDR3 region is 14 residues in length, termini included. The CDR3 is CASSKQQLMKNCFF.

V and J are TRBV20-1 and TRBJ1-5; D unclear. The CDR3 is made up of 12 amino acids. The germline V gene encodes CDR1 DFQATT and CDR2 SNEGSKA (reference sequence). The ends were cut back, 2 bases at V and 1 base at J, with 3 bases in the middle. CDR3 residues: CSARYSNQPQHF. CDR3 bases: TGCAGTGCTAGATACAGCAATCAGCCCCAGCATTTT.

This sequence joins TRBV29-1 and TRBJ2-2; possible D gene TRBD1, 5 bases. Trimming took off 5 bases at V and 1 base at J, with 8 bases between the two ends. This CDR3 has 13 amino acids. Per germline, CDR1 SQVTM and CDR2 ANQGSEA. The CDR3 sequence is CSVRGQNTGELFF. The DNA for the CDR3 is TGCAGCGTTAGGGGTCAGAACACCGGGGAGCTGTTTTTT.

This chain links TRBV5-1 with TRBJ2-1; perhaps D is TRBD1 or TRBD2 (6 bases each). The V and J ends lost 3 bases and 6 bases respectively, with 10 bases between them. Germline assignment: CDR1 SGHRS and CDR2 YFSETQ. The CDR3 contains 13 residues. The CDR3 bases are TGCGCCAGCAGCTGGTGGGGGGCCAATGAGCAGTTCTTC. Residues: CASSWWGANEQFF.

This clonotype was detected ten times or more. CDR3 nucleotide sequence: TGTGCCAGCAGGACCGGGGGAGTGGATACGCAGTATTTT. Translated, it gives CASRTGGVDTQYF. V usage is TRBV6-5 and J usage is TRBJ2-3; D is possibly TRBD2 (6 bases). The ends were cut back, 6 bases at V and 6 bases at J, with 13 bases in the middle. Germline CDR1 and CDR2: MNHEY and SVGAGI. CDR3 size: 13 residues.

This clonotype has a count of ten or more. The DNA is omitted, as the CDR3 cannot be located on it reliably, and the CDR3 follows TCRdb's listing. The V and J genes are TRBV28 and TRBJ2-2. Germline CDR1 reads MDHEN; CDR2 reads SYDVKM. The CDR3 is 14 amino acids long, termini counted. The CDR3 loop is CASSFWFGAGELFF.

There are many counts of this clonotype. The V call is TRBV20-1, the J call TRBJ2-7, with 8 positions matching TRBD2. The length of the CDR3 is 14 residues. Germline CDR1 DFQATT, CDR2 SNEGSKA (reference sequence). The junction had 5 bases not matched to a gene; V was cut back by 1 base and J by 3 bases. The CDR3 sequence: CSARAGTRSYEQYF. The DNA for the CDR3 is TGCAGTGCTAGAGCCGGGACTAGAAGCTACGAGCAGTACTTC.

This sequence joins TRBV7-7 and TRBJ2-1, with TRBD1 as a possible D gene (5 bases). V lost 1 base, J lost 3 bases, and 13 bases lay in between. Looked up from germline, CDR1 is SSHAT and CDR2 is FNYEAQ (reference sequence). The CDR3 is made up of 16 amino acids. CDR3 nucleotide sequence: TGTGCCAGCAGCTTAGGGTCTGGGGCCTACTACAATGAGCAGTTCTTC. Its translation: CASSLGSGAYYNEQFF.

This clonotype was found once. This chain links TRBV7-6 with TRBJ2-1, with D perhaps assigned TRBD1 or TRBD2 (5 bases each). The CDR3 length is 15 residues. The germline V gene encodes CDR1 SGHVS and CDR2 FNYEAQ. Trimming took off 4 bases at V and 6 bases at J, with 16 bases between the two ends. CDR3 DNA sequence: TGTGCCAGCAGCTCACCAGGGTCGGGGAGCAATGAGCAGTTCTTC. It codes for CASSSPGSGSNEQFF. The variable domain in full, with the rest retrieved from reference TRBV7-6 and TRBJ2-1, is GAGVSQSPRYKVTKRGQDVALRCDPISGHVSLYWYRQALGQGPEFLTYFNYEAQQDKSGLPNDRFSAERPEGSISTLTIQRTEQRDSAMYRCASSSPGSGSNEQFFGPGTRLTVL.

The chain uses TRBV30 and TRBJ1-1, with unresolved D. Looked up from germline, CDR1 is GTSNPN and CDR2 is SVGIG (reference sequence). V lost 5 bases, J lost 1 base, and 11 bases lay in between. CDR3 length equals 13 residues. CDR3 nucleotide sequence: TGTGCCTGGGGACTCGGAGGGAACACTGAAGCTTTCTTT. It codes for CAWGLGGNTEAFF.

The J gene is TRBJ2-1, the V gene TRBV7-9; TRBD1 aligns across 7 bases. This CDR3 has 14 amino acids. The J segment lost 8 bases and the V segment lost 2 bases, leaving 6 bases of the junction unmatched. Looked up from germline, CDR1 is SEHNR and CDR2 is FQNEAQ (reference sequence). This CDR3 reads CASSLRTGADEQFF. DNA of the CDR3: TGTGCCAGCAGCTTACGGACAGGTGCGGATGAGCAGTTCTTC.

This clonotype was detected a few times. This chain connects TRBV4-2 to TRBJ2-3; 8 bases align to TRBD2. This CDR3 spans 15 amino acids. The germline V gene encodes CDR1 LGHNA and CDR2 YNFKEQ. Trimming at V came to 3 bases and at J to 4 bases, leaving 6 bases not matched to a gene. CDR3 nucleotide sequence: TGTGCCAGCAGCCAGTCAGCGGGGGCTGCAGATACGCAGTATTTT. Translating gives CASSQSAGAADTQYF.

The gene calls are TRBV7-8 and TRBJ2-5, with 7 positions matching TRBD2. The CDR3 length is 14 residues. CDR1 and CDR2 (germline): SGHVS, FQNEAQ. J lost 3 bases, V lost 5 bases, and 6 bases had no gene match. CDR3 loop: CASSPRAGKETQYF. For the CDR3, the DNA is TGTGCCAGCAGCCCGAGAGCGGGAAAAGAGACCCAGTACTTC.

This clonotype was seen only a few times. The genes are TRBV5-1 and TRBJ2-5; possibly TRBD1 or TRBD2 for D (5 bases each). The germline V and J ends were trimmed by 3 bases and 0 bases, with 9 bases remaining between them. The germline V gene has CDR1 SGHRS and CDR2 YFSETQ. The CDR3 spans 14 residues. CDR3 sequence reads: CASSSGTHQETQYF. CDR3 coding DNA: TGCGCCAGCAGCTCGGGGACGCACCAAGAGACCCAGTACTTC.

This clonotype occurred a few times. V gene TRBV4-3 combines with J gene TRBJ2-7; D gene uncertain. V lost 3 bases and J lost 3, with 15 bases in between. The germline CDR1 and CDR2 sequences are LGHNA and YSLEER. The CDR3 is made up of 15 amino acids. Here the CDR3 DNA reads TGCGCCAGCAGCCATAAGGTGGGCCCGCTCTACGAGCAGTACTTC. This sequence encodes CASSHKVGPLYEQYF.

A few counts support this clonotype. The chain combines TRBV5-1 with TRBJ2-2, with D perhaps given as TRBD1 or TRBD2 (5 bases each). The germline V gene has CDR1 SGHRS and CDR2 YFSETQ. With 0 bases removed from V and 3 bases from J, the gap between germline ends came to 12 bases. This CDR3 spans 16 amino acids. The CDR3 DNA is TGCGCCAGCAGCTTGGGAGAGGGGTGGCACACCGGGGAGCTGTTTTTT. As protein: CASSLGEGWHTGELFF.

The table lists this clonotype with a few counts. This chain joins TRBV12-3 or TRBV12-4 and TRBJ2-3; TRBD2 matches 15 bases. The CDR3 runs to 18 residues. Trimming at V came to 5 bases and at J to 4 bases, leaving 10 bases not matched to a gene. CDR3 sequence reads: CASSPGTSGGSFPDTQYF. Here the CDR3 DNA reads TGTGCCAGCAGTCCAGGGACTAGCGGGGGGTCATTCCCAGATACGCAGTATTTT.

The V call is TRBV7-3, the J call TRBJ2-2, with 10 positions matching TRBD2. Trimming at V came to 3 bases and at J to 3 bases, leaving 1 base not matched to a gene. This CDR3 is 15 amino acids long. Per the germline V gene, CDR1 is SGHTA and CDR2 is FQGTGA. DNA for the CDR3: TGTGCCAGCAGCTTCGGACTAGCGGACACCGGGGAGCTGTTTTTT. It specifies CASSFGLADTGELFF.

This clonotype was counted only a few times. The chain is built from TRBV7-9 and TRBJ1-1; no reliable D call. The V gene's germline CDR1 is SEHNR and CDR2 FQNEAQ (reference sequence). The CDR3 length is 12 residues. Between the trimmed V and J ends, which lost 5 bases and 8 bases, there was a span of 12 bases. CDR3 in DNA: TGTGCCAGCAGCCACATGATCGGCGAAGCTTTCTTT. Protein: CASSHMIGEAFF.

This sequence joins TRBV14 and TRBJ1-1; tentatively, D is TRBD1 (6 bases). The germline V gene has CDR1 SGHDN and CDR2 FVKESK. Deletions cut 0 bases from V and 4 bases from J, with 12 bases between. This CDR3 has 15 residues. In DNA, the CDR3 is TGTGCCAGCAGCCAAGATACGGGGGCAAGCACTGAAGCTTTCTTT. Translated: CASSQDTGASTEAFF.